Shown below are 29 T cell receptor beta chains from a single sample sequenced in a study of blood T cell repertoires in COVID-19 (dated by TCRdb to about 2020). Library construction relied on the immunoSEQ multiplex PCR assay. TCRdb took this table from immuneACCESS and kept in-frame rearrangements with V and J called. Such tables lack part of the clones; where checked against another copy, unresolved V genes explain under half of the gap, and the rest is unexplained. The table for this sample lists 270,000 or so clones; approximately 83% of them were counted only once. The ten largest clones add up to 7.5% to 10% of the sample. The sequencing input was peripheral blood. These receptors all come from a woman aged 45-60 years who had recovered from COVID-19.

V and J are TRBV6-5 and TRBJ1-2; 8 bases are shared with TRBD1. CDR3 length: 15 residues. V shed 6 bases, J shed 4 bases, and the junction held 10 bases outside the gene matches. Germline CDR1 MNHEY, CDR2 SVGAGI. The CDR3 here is CASRPTGGSVYGYTF. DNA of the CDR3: TGTGCCAGCAGACCCACAGGGGGTTCCGTCTATGGCTACACCTTC.

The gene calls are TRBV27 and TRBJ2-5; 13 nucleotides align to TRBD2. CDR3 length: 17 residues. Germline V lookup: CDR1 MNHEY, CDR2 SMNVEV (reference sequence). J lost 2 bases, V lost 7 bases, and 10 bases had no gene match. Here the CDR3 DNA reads TGTGCCAGCAAGAGGACTAGCGGGGGCTTAGCACAAGAGACCCAGTACTTC. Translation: CASKRTSGGLAQETQYF.

Here the CDR3 reads CASSLLAGWATDTQYF. In DNA form, the CDR3 reads TGTGCCAGCAGTTTATTAGCAGGGTGGGCCACAGATACGCAGTATTTT. This sequence joins TRBV27 and TRBJ2-3; D might be TRBD1 (5 bases). The CDR3 consists of 16 residues. Trimming removed 1 base from V and 2 bases from J, with 13 bases in between. Germline-derived CDR1 and CDR2 are MNHEY and SMNVEV (reference sequence).

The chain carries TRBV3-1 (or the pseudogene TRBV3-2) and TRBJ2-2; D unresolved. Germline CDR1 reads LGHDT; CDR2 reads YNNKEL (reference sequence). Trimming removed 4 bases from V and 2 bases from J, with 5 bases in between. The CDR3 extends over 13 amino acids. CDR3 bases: TGTGCCAGCAGCCGGAGAAACACCGGGGAGCTGTTTTTT. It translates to CASSRRNTGELFF.

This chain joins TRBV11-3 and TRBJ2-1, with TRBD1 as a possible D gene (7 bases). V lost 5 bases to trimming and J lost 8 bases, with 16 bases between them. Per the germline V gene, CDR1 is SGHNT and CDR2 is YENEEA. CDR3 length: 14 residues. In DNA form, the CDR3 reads TGTGCCAGCAGCGCCAGACAGGGAGGAGATGAGCAGTTCTTC. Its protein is CASSARQGGDEQFF. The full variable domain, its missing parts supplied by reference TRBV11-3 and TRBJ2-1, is EAGVVQSPRYKIIEKKQPVAFWCNPISGHNTLYWYLQNLGQGPELLIRYENEEAVDDSQLPKDRFSAERLKGVDSTLKIQPAELGDSAVYLCASSARQGGDEQFFGPGTRLTVL.

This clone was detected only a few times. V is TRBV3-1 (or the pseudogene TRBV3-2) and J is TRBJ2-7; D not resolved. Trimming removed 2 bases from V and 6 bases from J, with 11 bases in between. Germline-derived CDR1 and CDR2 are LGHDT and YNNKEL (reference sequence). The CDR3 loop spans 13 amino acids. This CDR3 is CASSQTGNSEQYF. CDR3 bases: TGTGCCAGCAGCCAAACGGGTAATTCCGAGCAGTACTTC.

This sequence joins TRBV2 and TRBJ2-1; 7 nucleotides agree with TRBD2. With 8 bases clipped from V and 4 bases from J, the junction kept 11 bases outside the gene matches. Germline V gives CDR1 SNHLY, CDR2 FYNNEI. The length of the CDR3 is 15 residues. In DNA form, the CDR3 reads TGTGCCAGCCTGAAGACTAGCACCAAATACAATGAGCAGTTCTTC. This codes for CASLKTSTKYNEQFF.

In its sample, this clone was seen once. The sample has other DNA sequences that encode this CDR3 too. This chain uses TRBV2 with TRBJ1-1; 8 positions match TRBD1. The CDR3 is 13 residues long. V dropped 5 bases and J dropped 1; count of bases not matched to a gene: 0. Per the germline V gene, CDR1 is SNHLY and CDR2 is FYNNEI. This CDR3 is CASSQGANTEAFF. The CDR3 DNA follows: TGTGCCAGCAGTCAGGGGGCGAACACTGAAGCTTTCTTT.

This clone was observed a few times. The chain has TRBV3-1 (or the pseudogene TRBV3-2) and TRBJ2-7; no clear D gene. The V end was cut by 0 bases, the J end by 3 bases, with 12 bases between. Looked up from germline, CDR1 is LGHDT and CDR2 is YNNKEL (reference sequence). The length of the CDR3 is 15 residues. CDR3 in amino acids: CASSQDSLGFYEQYF. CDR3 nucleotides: TGTGCCAGCAGCCAAGATTCTCTCGGGTTCTACGAGCAGTACTTC.

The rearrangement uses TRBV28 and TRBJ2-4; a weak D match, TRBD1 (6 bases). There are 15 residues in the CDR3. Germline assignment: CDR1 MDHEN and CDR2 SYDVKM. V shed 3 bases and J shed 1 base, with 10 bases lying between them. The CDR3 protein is CASSFQGKAKNIQYF. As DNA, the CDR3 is TGTGCCAGCAGTTTTCAGGGGAAGGCCAAAAACATTCAGTACTTC.

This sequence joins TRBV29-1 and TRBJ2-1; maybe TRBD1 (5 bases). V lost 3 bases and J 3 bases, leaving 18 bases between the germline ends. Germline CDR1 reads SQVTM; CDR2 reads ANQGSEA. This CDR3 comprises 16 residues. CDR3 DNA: TGCAGCGTTGATGACCCGCGCAGGGCGAACTACAATGAGCAGTTCTTC. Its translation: CSVDDPRRANYNEQFF.

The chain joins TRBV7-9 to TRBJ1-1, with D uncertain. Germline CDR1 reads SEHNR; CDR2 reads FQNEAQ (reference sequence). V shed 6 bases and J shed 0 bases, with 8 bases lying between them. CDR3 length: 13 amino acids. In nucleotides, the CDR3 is TGTGCCAGCAGTTTCGGGATGAACACTGAAGCTTTCTTT. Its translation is CASSFGMNTEAFF.

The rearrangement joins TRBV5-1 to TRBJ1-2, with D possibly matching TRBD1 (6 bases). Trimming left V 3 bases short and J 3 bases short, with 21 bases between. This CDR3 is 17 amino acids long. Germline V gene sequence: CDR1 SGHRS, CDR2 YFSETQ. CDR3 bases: TGCGCCAGCAGCTACAGACCCGAGCGGGGGCGAGACTATGGCTACACCTTC. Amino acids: CASSYRPERGRDYGYTF.

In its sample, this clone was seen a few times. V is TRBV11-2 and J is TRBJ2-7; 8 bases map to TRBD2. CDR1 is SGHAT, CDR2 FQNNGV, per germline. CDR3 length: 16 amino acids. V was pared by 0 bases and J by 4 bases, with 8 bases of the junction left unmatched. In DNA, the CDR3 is TGTGCCAGCAGCTTAGATTGGAGCGGGAGCTTTTACGAGCAGTACTTC. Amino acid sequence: CASSLDWSGSFYEQYF.

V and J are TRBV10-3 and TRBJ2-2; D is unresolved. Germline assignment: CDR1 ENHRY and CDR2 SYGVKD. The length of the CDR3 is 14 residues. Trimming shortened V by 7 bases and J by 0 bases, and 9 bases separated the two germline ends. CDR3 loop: CAITETANTGELFF. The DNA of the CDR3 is TGTGCCATCACGGAAACAGCGAACACCGGGGAGCTGTTTTTT.

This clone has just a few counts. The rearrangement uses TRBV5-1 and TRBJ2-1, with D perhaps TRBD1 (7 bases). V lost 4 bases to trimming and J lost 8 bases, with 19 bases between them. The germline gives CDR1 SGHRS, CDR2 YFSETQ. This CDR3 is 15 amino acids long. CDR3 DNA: TGCGCCAGCAGCGCGGGACAGATCTCGAAGGATGAGCAGTTCTTC. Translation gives CASSAGQISKDEQFF.

Here the CDR3 reads CAIRGLATDTQYF. CDR3 nucleotide sequence: TGTGCCATCAGGGGGCTTGCCACAGATACGCAGTATTTT. The chain combines TRBV10-3 with TRBJ2-3, with D perhaps TRBD1 (5 bases). V lost 6 bases to trimming and J lost 2 bases, with 9 bases between them. Germline V gene data show CDR1 as ENHRY and CDR2 as SYGVKD. The CDR3 is 13 residues long.

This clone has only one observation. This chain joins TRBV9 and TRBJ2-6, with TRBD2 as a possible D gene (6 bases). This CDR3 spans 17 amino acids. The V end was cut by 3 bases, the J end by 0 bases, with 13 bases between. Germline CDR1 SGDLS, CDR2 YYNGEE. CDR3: CASSGSGWSSGANVLTF. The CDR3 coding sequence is TGTGCCAGCAGCGGTAGCGGCTGGAGCTCTGGGGCCAACGTCCTGACTTTC.

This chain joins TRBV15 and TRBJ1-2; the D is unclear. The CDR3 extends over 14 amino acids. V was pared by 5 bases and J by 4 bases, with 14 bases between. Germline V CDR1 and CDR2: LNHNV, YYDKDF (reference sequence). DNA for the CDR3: TGTGCCACCAGCCGAGGCCGGGAAAGCTATGGCTACACCTTC. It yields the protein CATSRGRESYGYTF. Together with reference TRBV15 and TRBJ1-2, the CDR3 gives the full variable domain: DAMVIQNPRYQVTQFGKPVTLSCSQTLNHNVMYWYQQKSSQAPKLLFHYYDKDFNNEADTPDNFQSRRPNTSFCFLDIRSPGLGDTAMYLCATSRGRESYGYTFGSGTRLTVV.

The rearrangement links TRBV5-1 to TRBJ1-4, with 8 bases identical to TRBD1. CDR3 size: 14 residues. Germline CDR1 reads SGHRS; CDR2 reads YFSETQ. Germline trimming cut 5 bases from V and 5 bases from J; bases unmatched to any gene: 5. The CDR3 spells CASSQRTGNEKLFF. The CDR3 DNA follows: TGCGCCAGCAGTCAACGGACAGGGAATGAAAAACTGTTTTTT.

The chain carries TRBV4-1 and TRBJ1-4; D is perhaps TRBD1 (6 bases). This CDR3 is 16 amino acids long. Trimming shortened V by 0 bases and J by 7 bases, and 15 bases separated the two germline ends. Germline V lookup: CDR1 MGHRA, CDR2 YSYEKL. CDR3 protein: CASSQDRTDPSEKLFF. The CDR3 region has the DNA TGCGCCAGCAGCCAAGACCGGACAGATCCGAGTGAAAAACTGTTTTTT.

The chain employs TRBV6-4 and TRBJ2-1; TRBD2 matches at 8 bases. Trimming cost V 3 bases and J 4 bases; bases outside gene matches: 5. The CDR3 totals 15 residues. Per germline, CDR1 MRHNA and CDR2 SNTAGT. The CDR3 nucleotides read TGTGCCAGCAGTGATCGAGCGGGGGCGTACAATGAGCAGTTCTTC. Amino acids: CASSDRAGAYNEQFF.

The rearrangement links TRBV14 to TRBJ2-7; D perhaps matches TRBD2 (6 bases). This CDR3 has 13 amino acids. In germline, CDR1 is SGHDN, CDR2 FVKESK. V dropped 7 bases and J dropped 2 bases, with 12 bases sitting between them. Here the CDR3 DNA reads TGTGCCAGCACCGCGGGACCCCCCTACGAGCAGTACTTC. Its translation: CASTAGPPYEQYF. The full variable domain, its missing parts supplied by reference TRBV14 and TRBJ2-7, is EAGVTQFPSHSVIEKGQTVTLRCDPISGHDNLYWYRRVMGKEIKFLLHFVKESKQDESGMPNNRFLAERTGGTYSTLKVQPAELEDSGVYFCASTAGPPYEQYFGPGTRLTVT.

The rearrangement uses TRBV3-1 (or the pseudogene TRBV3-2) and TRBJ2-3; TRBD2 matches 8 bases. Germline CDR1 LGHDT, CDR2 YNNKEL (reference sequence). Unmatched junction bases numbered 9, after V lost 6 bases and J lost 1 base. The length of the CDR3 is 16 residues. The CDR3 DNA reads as TGTGCCAGCAGGAGATATAGCGGGACCGGCACAGATACGCAGTATTTT. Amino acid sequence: CASRRYSGTGTDTQYF.

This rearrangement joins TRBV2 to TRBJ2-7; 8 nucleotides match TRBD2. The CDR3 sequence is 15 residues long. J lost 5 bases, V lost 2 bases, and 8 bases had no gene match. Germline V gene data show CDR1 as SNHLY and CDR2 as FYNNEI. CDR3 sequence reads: CASSEFDSGTHEQYF. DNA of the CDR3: TGTGCCAGCAGTGAATTCGATAGCGGGACTCACGAGCAGTACTTC.

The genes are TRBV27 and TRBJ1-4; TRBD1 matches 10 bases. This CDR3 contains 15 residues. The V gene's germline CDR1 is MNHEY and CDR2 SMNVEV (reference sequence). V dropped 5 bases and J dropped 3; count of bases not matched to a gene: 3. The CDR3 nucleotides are TGTGCCAGCAGTCCGGGGACAGGGGCTAATGAAAAACTGTTTTTT. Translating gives CASSPGTGANEKLFF. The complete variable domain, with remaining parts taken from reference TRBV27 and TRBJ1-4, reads EAQVTQNPRYLITVTGKKLTVTCSQNMNHEYMSWYRQDPGLGLRQIYYSMNVEVTDKGDVPEGYKVSRKEKRNFPLILESPSPNQTSLYFCASSPGTGANEKLFFGSGTQLSVL.

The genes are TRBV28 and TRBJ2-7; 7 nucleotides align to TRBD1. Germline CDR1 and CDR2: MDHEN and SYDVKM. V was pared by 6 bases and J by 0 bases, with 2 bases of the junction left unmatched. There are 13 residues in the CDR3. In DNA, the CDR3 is TGTGCCAGCAGACAGGGGAACTCCTACGAGCAGTACTTC. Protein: CASRQGNSYEQYF.

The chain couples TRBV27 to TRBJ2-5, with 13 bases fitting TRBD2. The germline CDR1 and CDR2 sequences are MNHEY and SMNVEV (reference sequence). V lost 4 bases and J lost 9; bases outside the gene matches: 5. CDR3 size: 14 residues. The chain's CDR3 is CASSSTSGGTAQYF. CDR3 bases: TGTGCCAGCAGTTCGACTAGCGGGGGGACGGCCCAGTACTTC.

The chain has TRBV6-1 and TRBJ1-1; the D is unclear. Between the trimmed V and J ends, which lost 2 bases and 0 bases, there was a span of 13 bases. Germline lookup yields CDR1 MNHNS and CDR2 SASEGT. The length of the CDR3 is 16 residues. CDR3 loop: CASSEMRIRVNTEAFF. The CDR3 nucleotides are TGTGCCAGCAGTGAAATGAGGATTCGGGTGAACACTGAAGCTTTCTTT.